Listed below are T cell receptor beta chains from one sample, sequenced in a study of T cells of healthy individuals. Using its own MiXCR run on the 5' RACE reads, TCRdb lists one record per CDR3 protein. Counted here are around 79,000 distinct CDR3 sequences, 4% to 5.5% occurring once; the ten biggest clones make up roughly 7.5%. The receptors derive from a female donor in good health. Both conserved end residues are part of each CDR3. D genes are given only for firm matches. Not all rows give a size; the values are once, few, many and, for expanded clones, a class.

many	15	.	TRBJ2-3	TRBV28	TGTGCCAGCAGTTTTTACGGGAGAGATTCAGATACGCAGTATTTT	CASSFYGRDSDTQYF
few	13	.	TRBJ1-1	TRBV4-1	TGCGCCAGCAGCTCCCCGCGAGACACTGAAGCTTTCTTT	CASSSPRDTEAFF
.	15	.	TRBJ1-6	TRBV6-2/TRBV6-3	TGTGCCAGCAGAAGACCGGGTACAGATAATTCACCCCTCCACTTT	CASRRPGTDNSPLHF
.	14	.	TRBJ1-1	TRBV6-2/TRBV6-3	TGTGCCAGCAGTACCTCTAGCACAGGGACTGAAGCTTTCTTT	CASSTSSTGTEAFF
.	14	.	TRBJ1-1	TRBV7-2	TGTGCCAGCAGCTTAGCAAACCAAAGATTCATGGCTTTCTTT	CASSLANQRFMAFF
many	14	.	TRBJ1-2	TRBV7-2	TGTGCCAGCAGCAAAAACAGGGATGGCTATGGCTACACCTTC	CASSKNRDGYGYTF
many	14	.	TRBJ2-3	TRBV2	TGTGCCAGCAGTCGGAGGATAGGCACAGATACGCAGTATTTT	CASSRRIGTDTQYF
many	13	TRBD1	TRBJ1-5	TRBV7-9	TGTGCCAGCCTGGACAGGGTCAATCAGCCCCAGCATTTT	CASLDRVNQPQHF
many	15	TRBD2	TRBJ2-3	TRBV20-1	TGCAGTGCTAGGGGCGGGCTAGCGGGGACAGATACGCAGTATTTT	CSARGGLAGTDTQYF
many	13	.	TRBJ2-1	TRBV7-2	TGTGCCAGCAGCTTAGGCCTAGACAATGAGCAGTTCTTC	CASSLGLDNEQFF
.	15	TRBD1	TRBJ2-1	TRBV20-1	TGCAGTGCTGACGCCGGGACAGGTCACTACAATGAGCAGTTCTTC	CSADAGTGHYNEQFF
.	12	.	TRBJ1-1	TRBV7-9	TGTGCCAGCAGCTTAAAGAACGCTGAAGCTTTCTTT	CASSLKNAEAFF
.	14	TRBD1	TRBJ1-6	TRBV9	TGTGCCAGCAGCGTGGGACAGGGGAATTCACCCCTCCACTTT	CASSVGQGNSPLHF
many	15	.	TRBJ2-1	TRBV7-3	TGTGCCAGCAGCTTAACCGCGGGAACGTACAATGAGCAGTTCTTC	CASSLTAGTYNEQFF
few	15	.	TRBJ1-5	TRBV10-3	TGTGCCATCAGTGAGTCGGGGGGGTCGAATCAGCCCCAGCATTTT	CAISESGGSNQPQHF
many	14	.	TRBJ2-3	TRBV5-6	TGTGCCAGCAGTTCAATATCGTGGGCAGATACGCAGTATTTT	CASSSISWADTQYF
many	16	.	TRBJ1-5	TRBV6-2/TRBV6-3	TGTGCCAGCGCCGAGCACCGCGACAGAAGCAATCAGCCCCAGCATTTT	CASAEHRDRSNQPQHF
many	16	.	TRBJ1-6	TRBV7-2	TGTGCCAGCAGCCTCAACCCGACGGCCAGCGGTTCACCCCTCCACTTT	CASSLNPTASGSPLHF
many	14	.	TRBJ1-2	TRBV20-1	TGCAGTGCTAGTTCGGTGGGGGGATTCTATGGCTACACCTTC	CSASSVGGFYGYTF
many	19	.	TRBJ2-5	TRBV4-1	TGCGCCAGCAGCCATCCTTTTGAGGGGTGGGGCTTCGAGGAAGAGACCCAGTACTTC	CASSHPFEGWGFEEETQYF
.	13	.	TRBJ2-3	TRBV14	TGTGCCAGCAGACCAGGGGCCACAGATACGCAGTATTTT	CASRPGATDTQYF
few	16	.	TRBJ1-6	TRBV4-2	TGTGCCAGCAGCCAATCAGGGAGCTCCTATAATTCACCCCTCCACTTT	CASSQSGSSYNSPLHF
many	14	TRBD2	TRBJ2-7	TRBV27	TGTGCCAGCAGGCGAGCGGGATCAAGGTACGAGCAGTACTTC	CASRRAGSRYEQYF
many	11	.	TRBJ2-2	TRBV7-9	TGTGCCAGCAGTATCACCGGGGAGCTGTTTTTT	CASSITGELFF